These 13 T cell receptor beta chains originate from one sample sequenced in a study of blood T cell repertoires in COVID-19. Method: immunoSEQ multiplex PCR; TCRdb's copy keeps in-frame clones and lacks some. Here the sample spans a few hundred thousand clones, approximately 86% being singletons. The sample comprised PBMCs or T cells enriched from blood (not recorded which). The receptors here all came from a woman in her 30s who had been exposed to COVID-19.

This chain joins TRBV5-1 and TRBJ2-1; tentative D call: TRBD1 (5 bases). There are 14 residues in the CDR3. The V and J ends lost 6 bases and 2 bases respectively, with 12 bases between them. Germline V lookup: CDR1 SGHRS, CDR2 YFSETQ. CDR3: CASTRTLAYNEQFF. CDR3 nucleotides: TGCGCCAGCACTAGGACACTTGCCTACAATGAGCAGTTCTTC.

The chain uses TRBV18 and TRBJ2-4; 7 bases fit TRBD1. The V gene's germline CDR1 is KGHSH and CDR2 LQKENI. This CDR3 spans 15 amino acids. J gave up 3 bases and V 6 bases, and 8 bases lay outside the gene matches. CDR3 nucleotides: TGTGCCAGCTCCAGTCCCGGGACAGTCAAAAACATTCAGTACTTC. The encoded protein is CASSSPGTVKNIQYF.

The chain employs TRBV7-9 and TRBJ1-2; TRBD1 matches 8 bases. This CDR3 spans 14 amino acids. V was pared by 5 bases and J by 7 bases, with 9 bases of the junction left unmatched. Germline V gene sequence: CDR1 SEHNR, CDR2 FQNEAQ (reference sequence). The CDR3 sequence: CASSLVGQGGGYTF. Here the CDR3 DNA reads TGTGCCAGCAGCCTGGTAGGACAGGGCGGTGGCTACACCTTC.

V gene TRBV11-1 combines with J gene TRBJ1-4; possibly TRBD1 for D (6 bases). From germline, CDR1 is SGHAT and CDR2 FQDESV (reference sequence). CDR3 length equals 16 residues. Trimming took off 5 bases at V and 7 bases at J, with 20 bases between the two ends. In DNA, the CDR3 is TGTGCCAGCAGCCGGGACATAACGCCGCACGGTGAAAAACTGTTTTTT. This codes for CASSRDITPHGEKLFF.

The CDR3 here is CASSRQGTYGYTF. CDR3 coding DNA: TGTGCCAGCAGTAGACAGGGGACCTATGGCTACACCTTC. V and J are TRBV12-3 or TRBV12-4 and TRBJ1-2; TRBD1 aligns across 8 bases. Trimming cost V 5 bases and J 4 bases; bases outside gene matches: 3. This CDR3 contains 13 residues.

The chain is built from TRBV12-3 or TRBV12-4 and TRBJ1-1, with D possibly TRBD1 on 5 matching bases. V lost 2 bases and J 5 bases, leaving 9 bases between the germline ends. This CDR3 spans 13 amino acids. This CDR3 reads CASSLYGGTEAFF. CDR3 nucleotides: TGTGCCAGCAGTTTATACGGGGGAACTGAAGCTTTCTTT.

This chain connects TRBV4-1 to TRBJ1-2; D not certain. This CDR3 has 17 residues. Per germline, CDR1 MGHRA and CDR2 YSYEKL. Trimming took off 0 bases at V and 7 bases at J, with 21 bases between the two ends. The CDR3 loop reads CASSQEEGYSSVGGYTF. CDR3 sequence (DNA): TGCGCCAGCAGCCAAGAGGAGGGATACAGCTCGGTGGGTGGCTACACCTTC.

The chain joins TRBV6-5 to TRBJ1-2, with a weak D call TRBD1 (5 bases). Germline V gene lookup returns CDR1 MNHEY and CDR2 SVGAGI. CDR3 length: 12 residues. Trimming took 6 bases from V and 1 from J, leaving 6 bases between them. Here the CDR3 DNA reads TGTGCCAGCAGGACAGTTAACTATGGCTACACCTTC. This encodes CASRTVNYGYTF.

This clone was counted only a few times. This chain joins TRBV4-1 and TRBJ1-2; a possible D gene is TRBD1 (5 bases). Trimming took off 0 bases at V and 4 bases at J, with 12 bases between the two ends. This CDR3 region has 15 residues. Germline V gives CDR1 MGHRA, CDR2 YSYEKL. CDR3 amino acids: CASSQDSTARYGYTF. CDR3 bases: TGCGCCAGCAGCCAAGATTCGACAGCCCGCTATGGCTACACCTTC.

The chain couples TRBV24-1 to TRBJ2-3; TRBD1 agrees at 9 bases. Trimming cost V 2 bases and J 7 bases; bases outside gene matches: 6. This CDR3 has 15 amino acids. In germline, CDR1 is KGHDR, CDR2 SFDVKD. CDR3 amino acids: CATSDSGTGSYTQYF. For the CDR3, the DNA is TGTGCCACCAGTGATTCCGGGACAGGGTCTTATACGCAGTATTTT.

CDR3 nucleotide sequence: TGTGCCAGCAGTCCCAGACAGGGGGAAGGCGGCTACACCTTC. It codes for CASSPRQGEGGYTF. This chain joins TRBV6-5 and TRBJ1-2, with 9 nucleotides matching TRBD1. Germline V gene data show CDR1 as MNHEY and CDR2 as SVGAGI. The length of the CDR3 is 14 residues. Trimming took 5 bases from V and 8 from J; bases not matched to a gene: 9.

The rearrangement joins TRBV5-1 to TRBJ2-1; TRBD1 aligns across 8 bases. CDR3 length equals 16 residues. J was trimmed by 6 bases and V by 4 bases; bases with no gene match: 12. Germline CDR1 and CDR2: SGHRS and YFSETQ. CDR3 DNA sequence: TGCGCCAGCAGCGGGTCGCGACAGGGGAAAGGCAATGAGCAGTTCTTC. This encodes CASSGSRQGKGNEQFF.

V is TRBV11-3 and J is TRBJ2-7, with D hard to call. Germline values: CDR1 SGHNT, CDR2 YENEEA. This CDR3 is built from 13 residues. V lost 1 base, J lost 5 bases, and 9 bases lay in between. CDR3 coding DNA: TGTGCCAGCAGCTTAGCAGGCGCCAACGAGCAGTACTTC. It codes for CASSLAGANEQYF.